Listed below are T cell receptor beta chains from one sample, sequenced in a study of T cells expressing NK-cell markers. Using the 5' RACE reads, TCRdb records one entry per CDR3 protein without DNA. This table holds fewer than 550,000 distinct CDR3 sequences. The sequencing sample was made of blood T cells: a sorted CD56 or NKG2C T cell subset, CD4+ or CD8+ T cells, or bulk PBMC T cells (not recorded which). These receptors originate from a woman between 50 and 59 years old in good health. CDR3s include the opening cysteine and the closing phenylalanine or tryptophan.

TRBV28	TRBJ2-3	CASSSGGQGADTQYF
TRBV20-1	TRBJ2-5	CSARPGLAVETQYF
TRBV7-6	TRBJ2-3	CASSTTMGRRDTQYF
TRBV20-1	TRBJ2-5	CSASPGLAGVSETQYF
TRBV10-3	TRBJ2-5	CAATSGSGETQYF
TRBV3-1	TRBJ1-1	CASSQGRSDTEAFF
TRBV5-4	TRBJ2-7	CASSSPGQGAIEQYF
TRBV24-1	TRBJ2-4	CATSDPSGQGVNIQYF
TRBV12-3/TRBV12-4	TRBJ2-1	CASSFATSGRDEQFF
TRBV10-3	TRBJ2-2	CAIKGRGRMNTGELFF
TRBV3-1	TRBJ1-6	CASSRVNNSPLHF
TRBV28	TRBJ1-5	CASSSPQGRIQPQHF
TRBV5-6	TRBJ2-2	CASFGSGGATGELFF
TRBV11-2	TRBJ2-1	CASSLGTQRANEQFF
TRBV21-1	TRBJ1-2	CASRRTGRNSNYGYTF
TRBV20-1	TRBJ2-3	CSARDRSPAHTDTQYF
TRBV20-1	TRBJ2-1	CSARTGLTLNEQFF
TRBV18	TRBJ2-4	CASSLDPGNIQYF
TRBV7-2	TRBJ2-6	CASSTRQGIAGANVLTF
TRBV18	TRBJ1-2	CASSPRLQGDDGYTF
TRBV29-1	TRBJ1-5	CSARVDGNQPQHF
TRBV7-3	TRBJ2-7	CASSSGLAATYEQYF
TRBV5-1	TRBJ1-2	CASSLAAAGNGYTF
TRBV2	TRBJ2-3	CASSVQGSTADTQYF
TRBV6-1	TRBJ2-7	CASSLEIGGGSYEQYF
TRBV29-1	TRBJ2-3	CSVERPLTDTQYF
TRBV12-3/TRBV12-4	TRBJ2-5	CASSPWGAGVKTQYF
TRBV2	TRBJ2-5	CATSGTSGRETQYF
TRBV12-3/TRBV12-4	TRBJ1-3	CASREGTGRNTIYF
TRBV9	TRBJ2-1	CASSAELAEYNEQFF
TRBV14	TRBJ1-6	CASSSNRGGNSPLHF
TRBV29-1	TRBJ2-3	CSVEPRLRDTQYF